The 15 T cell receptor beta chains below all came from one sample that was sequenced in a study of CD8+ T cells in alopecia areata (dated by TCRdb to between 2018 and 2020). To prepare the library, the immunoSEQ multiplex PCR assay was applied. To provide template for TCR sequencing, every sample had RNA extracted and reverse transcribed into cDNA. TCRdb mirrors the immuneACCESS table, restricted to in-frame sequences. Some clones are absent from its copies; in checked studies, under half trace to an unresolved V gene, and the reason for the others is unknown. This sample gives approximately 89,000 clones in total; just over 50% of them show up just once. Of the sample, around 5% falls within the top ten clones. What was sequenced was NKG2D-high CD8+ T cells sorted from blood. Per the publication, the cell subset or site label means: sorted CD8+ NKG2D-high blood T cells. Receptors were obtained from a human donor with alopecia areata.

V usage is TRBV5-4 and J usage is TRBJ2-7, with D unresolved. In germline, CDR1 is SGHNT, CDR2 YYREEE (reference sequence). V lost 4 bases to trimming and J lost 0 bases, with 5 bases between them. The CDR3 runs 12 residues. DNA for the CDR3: TGTGCCAGCAGCCGAGGCTCCTACGAGCAGTACTTC. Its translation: CASSRGSYEQYF. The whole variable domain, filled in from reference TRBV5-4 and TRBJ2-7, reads ETGVTQSPTHLIKTRGQQVTLRCSSQSGHNTVSWYQQALGQGPQFIFQYYREEENGRGNFPPRFSGLQFPNYSSELNVNALELDDSALYLCASSRGSYEQYFGPGTRLTVT.

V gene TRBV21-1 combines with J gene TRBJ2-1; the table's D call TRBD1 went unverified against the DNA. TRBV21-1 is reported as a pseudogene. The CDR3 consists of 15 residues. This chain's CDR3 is CASSPEDRVRDEQFF. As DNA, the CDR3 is TGTGCCAGCAGCCCCGAAGACAGGGTGAGGGATGAGCAGTTCTTC.

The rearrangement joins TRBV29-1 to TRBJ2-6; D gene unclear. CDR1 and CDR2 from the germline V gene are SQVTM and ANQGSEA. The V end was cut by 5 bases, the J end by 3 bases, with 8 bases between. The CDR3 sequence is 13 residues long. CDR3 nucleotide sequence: TGCAGCGTTTTCTGGGTTGGGGCCAACGTCCTGACTTTC. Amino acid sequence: CSVFWVGANVLTF.

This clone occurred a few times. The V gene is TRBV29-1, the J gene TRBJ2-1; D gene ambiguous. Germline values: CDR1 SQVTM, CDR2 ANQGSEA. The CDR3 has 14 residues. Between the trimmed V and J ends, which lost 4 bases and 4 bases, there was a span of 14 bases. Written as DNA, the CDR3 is TGCAGCGTTGTTGCCTTTGGCCGATACAATGAGCAGTTCTTC. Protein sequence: CSVVAFGRYNEQFF.

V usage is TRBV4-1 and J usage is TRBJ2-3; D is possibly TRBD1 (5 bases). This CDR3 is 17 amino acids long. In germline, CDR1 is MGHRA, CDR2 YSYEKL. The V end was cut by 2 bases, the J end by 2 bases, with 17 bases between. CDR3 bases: TGCGCCAGCAGCCAATACCCGCAGGGCAGGAACACAGATACGCAGTATTTT. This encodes CASSQYPQGRNTDTQYF.

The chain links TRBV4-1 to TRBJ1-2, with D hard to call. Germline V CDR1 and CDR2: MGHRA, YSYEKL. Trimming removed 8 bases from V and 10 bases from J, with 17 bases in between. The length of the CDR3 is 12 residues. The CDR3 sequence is CASRDGRTAYTF. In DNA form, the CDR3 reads TGCGCCAGCCGAGATGGGCGGACTGCCTACACCTTC.

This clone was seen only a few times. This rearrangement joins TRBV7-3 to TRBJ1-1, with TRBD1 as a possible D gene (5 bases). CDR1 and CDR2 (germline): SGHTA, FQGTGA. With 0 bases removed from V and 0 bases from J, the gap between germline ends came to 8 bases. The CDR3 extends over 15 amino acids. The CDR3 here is CASSLTAGVNTEAFF. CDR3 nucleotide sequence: TGTGCCAGCAGCTTAACTGCGGGGGTGAACACTGAAGCTTTCTTT.

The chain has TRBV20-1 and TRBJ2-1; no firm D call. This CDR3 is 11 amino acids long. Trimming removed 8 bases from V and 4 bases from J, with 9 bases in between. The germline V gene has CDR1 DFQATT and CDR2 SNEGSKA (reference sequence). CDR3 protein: CSPAQYNEQFF. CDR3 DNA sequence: TGCAGTCCAGCTCAATACAATGAGCAGTTCTTC.

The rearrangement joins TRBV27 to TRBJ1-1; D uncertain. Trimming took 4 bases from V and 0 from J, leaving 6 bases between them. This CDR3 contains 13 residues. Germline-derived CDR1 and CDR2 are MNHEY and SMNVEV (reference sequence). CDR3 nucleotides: TGTGCCAGCAGTTCGGGAATGAACACTGAAGCTTTCTTT. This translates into CASSSGMNTEAFF.

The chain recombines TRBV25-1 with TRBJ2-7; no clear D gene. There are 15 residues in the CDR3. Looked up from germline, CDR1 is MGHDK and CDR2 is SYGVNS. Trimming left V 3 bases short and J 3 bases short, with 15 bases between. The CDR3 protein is CASSDDRTAYYEQYF. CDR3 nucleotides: TGTGCCAGCAGTGACGACCGGACCGCCTACTACGAGCAGTACTTC.

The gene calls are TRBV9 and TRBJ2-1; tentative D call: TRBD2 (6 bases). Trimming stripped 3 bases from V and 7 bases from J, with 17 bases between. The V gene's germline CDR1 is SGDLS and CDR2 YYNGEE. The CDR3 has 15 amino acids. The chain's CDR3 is CASSAGGNRGNEQFF. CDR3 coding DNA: TGTGCCAGCAGCGCCGGTGGGAACCGGGGGAATGAGCAGTTCTTC.

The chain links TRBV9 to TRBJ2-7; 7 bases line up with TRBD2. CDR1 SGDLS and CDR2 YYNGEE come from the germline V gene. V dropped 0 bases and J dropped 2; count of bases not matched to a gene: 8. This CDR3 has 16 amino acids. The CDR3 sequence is CASSVALASGPYEQYF. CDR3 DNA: TGTGCCAGCAGCGTAGCTTTGGCTAGCGGTCCCTACGAGCAGTACTTC.

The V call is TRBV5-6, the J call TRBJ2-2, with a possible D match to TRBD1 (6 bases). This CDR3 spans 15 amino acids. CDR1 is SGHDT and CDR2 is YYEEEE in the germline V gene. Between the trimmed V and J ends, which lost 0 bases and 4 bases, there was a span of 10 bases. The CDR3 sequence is CASSLDRALTGELFF. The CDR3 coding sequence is TGTGCCAGCAGCTTGGACAGGGCCCTCACCGGGGAGCTGTTTTTT.

As DNA, the CDR3 is TGCGCCAGCAGCCAAGAGGGCGGACTGATCTCCTACAATGAGCAGTTCTTC. This codes for CASSQEGGLISYNEQFF. V is TRBV4-1 and J is TRBJ2-1, with D perhaps matching TRBD2 (5 bases). The CDR3 consists of 17 residues. V was cut by 0 bases and J by 0 bases, with 12 bases left in between. The germline gives CDR1 MGHRA, CDR2 YSYEKL.

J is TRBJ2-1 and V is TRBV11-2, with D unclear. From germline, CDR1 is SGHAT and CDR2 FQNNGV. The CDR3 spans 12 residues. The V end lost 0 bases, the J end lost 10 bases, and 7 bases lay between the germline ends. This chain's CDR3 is CASSLDSAEQFF. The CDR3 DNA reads TGTGCCAGCAGCTTAGACTCCGCCGAGCAGTTCTTC. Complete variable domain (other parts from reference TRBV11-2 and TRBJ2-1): EAGVAQSPRYKIIEKRQSVAFWCNPISGHATLYWYQQILGQGPKLLIQFQNNGVVDDSQLPKDRFSAERLKGVDSTLKIQPAKLEDSAVYLCASSLDSAEQFFGPGTRLTVL.